This TCR beta chain was profiled in a study of human T cells and chemical hapten exposure. Study results and limitations: DPC sensitization did not alter TCRs above 1 in 1000 frequency.

In regard to this clonotype: The antigen is unknown.

Time point reported: patch test 2, 6 weeks after DPC sensitization. Treatment given: therapeutic diphenylcyclopropenone sensitization with weekly scalp DPC. Original data processing: Per sample, the median was roughly 96,000 TCRs, with values from around 20,000 to 690,000. From the RACE reads, TCRdb called clonotypes with MiXCR, one entry per CDR3 protein. TCRdb, not the original authors, processed these V and J calls. The profile shows approximately 120,000 distinct CDR3 sequences, roughly a tenth of them singletons. This CDR3 has 15 residues. The germline gives CDR1 MNHNY, CDR2 SVGAGI (reference sequence). The ends were cut back, 0 bases at V and 4 bases at J, with 10 bases in the middle.

The input for sequencing was whole blood, taken in connection with sensitization to the hapten diphenylcyclopropenone (DPC). V gene TRBV6-6 combines with J gene TRBJ1-3; D is possibly TRBD1 (6 bases). This clonotype was obtained from a woman aged 40 to 50 with alopecia areata. Some clones in this sample may be carry-over from other donors' samples. The CDR3 bases are TGTGCCAGCAGTTACTCGAAGGGGGGCGGAAACACCATATATTTT. Residues: CASSYSKGGGNTIYF.